The 26 T cell receptor beta chains listed next were all sequenced from one sample in a study of blood T cell repertoires in COVID-19. The assay was immunoSEQ multiplex PCR, and TCRdb's table has in-frame clones only and misses some. Here the sample spans fewer than 250,000 clones, roughly four fifths being singletons. The sample taken for sequencing was peripheral blood. These receptors were collected from a woman between 65 and 79 years old with acute or convalescent COVID-19.

The chain uses TRBV29-1 and TRBJ1-1; D gene uncertain. The CDR3 length is 13 residues. Germline CDR1 reads SQVTM; CDR2 reads ANQGSEA. Trimming left V 6 bases short and J 1 base short, with 12 bases between. As DNA, the CDR3 is TGCAGCGTCAATCAACATGCGAACACTGAAGCTTTCTTT. It yields the protein CSVNQHANTEAFF.

The CDR3, as DNA: TGTGCCAGCAGCCCACGGGCTAACTATGGCTACACCTTC. It specifies CASSPRANYGYTF. This chain uses TRBV7-9 with TRBJ1-2; D is unresolved. The CDR3 length is 13 residues. Germline V gene lookup returns CDR1 SEHNR and CDR2 FQNEAQ (reference sequence). V dropped 5 bases and J dropped 0 bases, with 7 bases sitting between them.

The chain employs TRBV5-1 and TRBJ1-2; 8 nucleotides agree with TRBD1. Germline V gene data show CDR1 as SGHRS and CDR2 as YFSETQ. The CDR3 spans 14 residues. J gave up 7 bases and V 7 bases, and 12 bases lay outside the gene matches. The CDR3 nucleotides are TGCGCCAGCTCAACAGGGGGAGGACCCGGTGGCTACACCTTC. Its translation is CASSTGGGPGGYTF.

This clone has just one count. V is TRBV7-2 and J is TRBJ1-4; D not resolved. V was shortened by 4 bases and J by 3 bases, with 12 bases between the two germline ends. The CDR3 extends over 15 amino acids. Germline V gives CDR1 SGHTA, CDR2 FQGNSA. The CDR3 sequence is CASSSDGLPNEKLFF. The CDR3 DNA sequence: TGTGCCAGCAGCTCCGACGGACTCCCTAATGAAAAACTGTTTTTT.

This chain connects TRBV10-1 to TRBJ1-1; D is unresolved. The length of the CDR3 is 13 residues. The germline V gene encodes CDR1 WNHNN and CDR2 SYGVQD (reference sequence). V lost 6 bases, J lost 1 base, and 9 bases lay in between. The CDR3 spells CASRAQPNTEAFF. The DNA of the CDR3 is TGCGCCAGCAGGGCCCAACCGAACACTGAAGCTTTCTTT.

The rearrangement links TRBV6-2 or TRBV6-3 to TRBJ1-2; D unclear. Germline lookup yields CDR1 MNHEY and CDR2 SVGEGT. The CDR3 runs to 15 residues. The V end lost 0 bases, the J end lost 6 bases, and 14 bases lay between the germline ends. DNA for the CDR3: TGTGCCAGCAGTTACTCGAATGTCGGGAAAGATGGCTACACCTTC. Translating it yields CASSYSNVGKDGYTF.

The chain uses TRBV5-4 and TRBJ1-5; 8 bases line up with TRBD1. Germline V gene sequence: CDR1 SGHNT, CDR2 YYREEE (reference sequence). CDR3 size: 17 residues. J was trimmed by 2 bases and V by 2 bases; bases with no gene match: 9. This CDR3 reads CASSFGGQGAGNQPQHF. The CDR3, as DNA: TGTGCCAGCAGCTTTGGAGGGCAGGGGGCGGGCAATCAGCCCCAGCATTTT.

The table lists this clone with a few counts. The V gene is TRBV7-2, the J gene TRBJ2-2; the match to TRBD1 covers 7 bases. V was pared by 3 bases and J by 6 bases, with 4 bases of the junction left unmatched. CDR3 length: 14 amino acids. Germline CDR1 is SGHTA and CDR2 is FQGNSA. CDR3 in amino acids: CASSFDQGAGELFF. The CDR3 DNA reads as TGTGCCAGCAGCTTCGACCAGGGGGCCGGGGAGCTGTTTTTT.

The V gene is TRBV19, the J gene TRBJ1-2; 11 nucleotides agree with TRBD1. Germline CDR1 is LNHDA and CDR2 is SQIVND (reference sequence). The J segment lost 4 bases and the V segment lost 7 bases, leaving 2 bases of the junction unmatched. CDR3 length: 13 residues. The CDR3 reads CASKGQGAYGYTF. CDR3 DNA sequence: TGTGCCAGTAAAGGACAGGGGGCCTATGGCTACACCTTC.

This clone appeared once. The chain recombines TRBV2 with TRBJ1-5; D may be TRBD1 (5 bases). The V gene's germline CDR1 is SNHLY and CDR2 FYNNEI. The V gene lost 2 bases and the J gene lost 3 bases, with 8 bases spanning the gap. This CDR3 has 14 amino acids. CDR3 nucleotide sequence: TGTGCCAGCAGTGAACTACAGGCCAATCAGCCCCAGCATTTT. Amino acid sequence: CASSELQANQPQHF. Drawing the rest from reference TRBV2 and TRBJ1-5, the complete variable domain is EPEVTQTPSHQVTQMGQEVILRCVPISNHLYFYWYRQILGQKVEFLVSFYNNEISEKSEIFDDQFSVERPDGSNFTLKIRSTKLEDSAMYFCASSELQANQPQHFGDGTRLSIL.

This chain uses TRBV7-8 with TRBJ2-7; TRBD1 matches 8 bases. Trimming took 5 bases from V and 6 from J; bases not matched to a gene: 9. The CDR3 extends over 14 amino acids. Germline values: CDR1 SGHVS, CDR2 FQNEAQ. CDR3 sequence (DNA): TGTGCCAGCAGCGTATTTACAGGGGGTGGCGAGCAGTACTTC. Translation: CASSVFTGGGEQYF.

CDR3: CASSLAGQGTDTQYF. The DNA for the CDR3 is TGTGCCAGCAGCTTGGCAGGACAGGGGACAGATACGCAGTATTTT. The rearrangement joins TRBV5-4 to TRBJ2-3, with 9 bases lining up with TRBD1. J gave up 3 bases and V 0 bases, and 2 bases lay outside the gene matches. This CDR3 has 15 residues. The germline V gene encodes CDR1 SGHNT and CDR2 YYREEE (reference sequence).

The chain carries TRBV4-2 and TRBJ2-5, with 9 bases aligning to TRBD2. J gave up 1 base and V 3 bases, and 3 bases lay outside the gene matches. Per the germline V gene, CDR1 is LGHNA and CDR2 is YNFKEQ. This CDR3 region has 15 residues. DNA of the CDR3: TGTGCCAGCAGCCACCGACTAGCGGCCCAAGAGACCCAGTACTTC. This sequence encodes CASSHRLAAQETQYF.

The J gene is TRBJ2-5, the V gene TRBV6-2 or TRBV6-3; 11 nucleotides align to TRBD2. This CDR3 spans 14 amino acids. The V gene's germline CDR1 is MNHEY and CDR2 SVGEGT. V gave up 6 bases and J gave up 6 bases; unmatched junction bases: 6. The CDR3 region is CASSQLAGVQTQYF. CDR3 DNA sequence: TGTGCCAGCAGCCAACTAGCGGGGGTGCAGACCCAGTACTTC.

Points on this clone: This sample also contains other DNA sequences that code for the same CDR3. This chain uses TRBV3-1 (or the pseudogene TRBV3-2) with TRBJ1-5; D uncertain. The CDR3 runs to 14 residues. Germline assignment: CDR1 LGHDT and CDR2 YNNKEL (reference sequence). V was pared by 1 base and J by 2 bases, with 6 bases between. CDR3 in amino acids: CASSQAGGNQPQHF. Written as DNA, the CDR3 is TGTGCCAGCAGCCAAGCCGGGGGCAATCAGCCCCAGCATTTT.

The chain has TRBV6-2 or TRBV6-3 and TRBJ2-2, with TRBD2 as a possible D gene (6 bases). Germline CDR1 and CDR2: MNHEY and SVGEGT. V was cut by 1 base and J by 3 bases, with 12 bases left in between. This CDR3 region has 16 residues. The CDR3 loop reads CASSYLGGRDTGELFF. In DNA, the CDR3 is TGTGCCAGCAGTTACTTGGGGGGTCGAGACACCGGGGAGCTGTTTTTT.

The genes are TRBV11-2 and TRBJ2-1; unclear D gene. Trimming removed 1 base from V and 0 bases from J, with 10 bases in between. CDR3 length: 16 residues. CDR1 and CDR2 from the germline V gene are SGHAT and FQNNGV. CDR3 bases: TGTGCCAGCAGCTTAGTGTCCTCGAGCTCCTACAATGAGCAGTTCTTC. It encodes CASSLVSSSSYNEQFF. Full variable domain (rest looked up from reference TRBV11-2 and TRBJ2-1): EAGVAQSPRYKIIEKRQSVAFWCNPISGHATLYWYQQILGQGPKLLIQFQNNGVVDDSQLPKDRFSAERLKGVDSTLKIQPAKLEDSAVYLCASSLVSSSSYNEQFFGPGTRLTVL.

V and J are TRBV4-3 and TRBJ2-1, with a possible D match to TRBD2 (5 bases). The CDR3 consists of 17 residues. The germline V gene has CDR1 LGHNA and CDR2 YSLEER. V was clipped by 0 bases and J by 3 bases, with 15 bases between them. The CDR3 DNA follows: TGCGCCAGCAGCCAAGACCAGAGAGGGCCTAGCTACAATGAGCAGTTCTTC. Translation gives CASSQDQRGPSYNEQFF.

The gene calls are TRBV7-9 and TRBJ1-3; the D gene is possibly TRBD1 (5 bases). Germline CDR1 reads SEHNR; CDR2 reads FQNEAQ (reference sequence). The germline V and J ends were trimmed by 6 bases and 0 bases, with 18 bases remaining between them. CDR3 length: 17 amino acids. The CDR3 loop is CASSSPLQDISGNTIYF. CDR3 nucleotide sequence: TGTGCCAGCAGTTCACCCCTACAGGATATCTCTGGAAACACCATATATTTT.

The J gene is TRBJ1-5, the V gene TRBV4-2; 8 bases align to TRBD1. V lost 1 base and J lost 2; bases outside the gene matches: 1. The CDR3 runs 15 residues. CDR1 is LGHNA and CDR2 is YNFKEQ in the germline V gene. The CDR3 here is CASSQATGGNQPQHF. The CDR3 DNA sequence: TGTGCCAGCAGCCAAGCGACAGGGGGCAATCAGCCCCAGCATTTT.

CDR3 in amino acids: CASSQLGNTIYF. The CDR3 DNA reads TGCGCCAGCAGCCAATTAGGAAACACCATATATTTT. This rearrangement joins TRBV4-1 to TRBJ1-3, with D hard to call. V gave up 2 bases and J gave up 4 bases, with 3 bases separating them. The CDR3 covers 12 residues. Germline V gene sequence: CDR1 MGHRA, CDR2 YSYEKL.

This chain links TRBV5-1 with TRBJ2-7; maybe TRBD1 (5 bases). V lost 4 bases and J 2 bases, leaving 13 bases between the germline ends. The CDR3 is 14 residues long. Germline V gene lookup returns CDR1 SGHRS and CDR2 YFSETQ. The CDR3 DNA sequence: TGCGCCAGCAGCAGAAGCGACAGAGCCTACGAGCAGTACTTC. Its protein is CASSRSDRAYEQYF.

This clone was seen only once. The chain uses TRBV7-2 and TRBJ2-1; TRBD1 matches 8 bases. V dropped 5 bases and J dropped 10; count of bases not matched to a gene: 10. The germline CDR1 and CDR2 sequences are SGHTA and FQGNSA. The CDR3 has 14 amino acids. CDR3 residues: CASSPPGTGHEQFF. In DNA form, the CDR3 reads TGTGCCAGCAGCCCACCCGGGACAGGACACGAGCAGTTCTTC.

A word on this clone: At one boundary the junction diverges from the germline segment, which might be a read error. V and J are TRBV2 and TRBJ1-1; TRBD1 might be the D (6 bases). CDR1 and CDR2 from the germline V gene are SNHLY and FYNNEI. CDR3 size: 15 residues. The CDR3 bases are TGTGCCAGCACTGAACAGGGAATAGTGAACACTGAAGCTTTCTTT. It is translated as CASTEQGIVNTEAFF.

The chain is built from TRBV5-1 and TRBJ2-1, with 13 bases fitting TRBD2. With 4 bases clipped from V and 7 bases from J, the junction kept 11 bases outside the gene matches. The germline gives CDR1 SGHRS, CDR2 YFSETQ. The CDR3 is made up of 17 amino acids. CDR3 amino acids: CASSIRLAGGQVNEQFF. In DNA form, the CDR3 reads TGCGCCAGCAGCATTCGACTAGCGGGGGGCCAGGTGAATGAGCAGTTCTTC.

The rearrangement uses TRBV6-5 and TRBJ2-1; TRBD2 might be the D (5 bases). Germline V gene lookup returns CDR1 MNHEY and CDR2 SVGAGI. CDR3 length: 13 amino acids. The ends were cut back, 3 bases at V and 6 bases at J, with 9 bases in the middle. DNA for the CDR3: TGTGCCAGCAGTTATGGGAGACTCAATGAGCAGTTCTTC. Translating it yields CASSYGRLNEQFF.